The 31 T cell receptor beta chains in this list originate from one sample, sequenced in a study of shared clonotypes between healthy human individuals. Repertoires were generated with immunoSEQ multiplex PCR, while TCRdb's copy carries only in-frame clones and drops some. The sample holds over 2 million clones; less than 95% are singletons and the top ten take roughly 0.34%. The sequenced sample was naive CD4+ T cells from PBMCs. The subset here: CD45RA+ positively selected. These receptors were obtained from a man aged 18 to 29 in good health. Some clones in this sample may be carry-over from other donors' samples.

The chain couples TRBV4-3 to TRBJ2-3, with TRBD2 matching over 11 bases. This CDR3 has 17 residues. Per germline, CDR1 LGHNA and CDR2 YSLEER. V trimming: 4 bases; J trimming: 9 bases; junction bases outside the gene matches: 15. The CDR3 spells CASSPRLAGGPIKTQYF. The CDR3 DNA is TGCGCCAGCAGCCCCCGGTTAGCGGGAGGGCCGATAAAAACGCAGTATTTT.

The V call is TRBV14, the J call TRBJ2-1, with 10 bases identical to TRBD1. V shed 0 bases and J 9 bases; nucleotides not matched to a gene: 2. The V gene's germline CDR1 is SGHDN and CDR2 FVKESK. The CDR3 contains 14 residues. The CDR3 is CASSQDWTGGEQFF. The CDR3 coding sequence is TGTGCCAGCAGCCAAGACTGGACAGGGGGTGAGCAGTTCTTC.

The chain carries TRBV30 and TRBJ2-2; D ambiguous. CDR3 length: 13 residues. The V gene lost 0 bases and the J gene lost 7 bases, with 9 bases spanning the gap. CDR1 and CDR2 (germline): GTSNPN, SVGIG (reference sequence). The CDR3 loop reads CAWSVLLDGELFF. CDR3 DNA sequence: TGTGCCTGGAGTGTACTTTTGGACGGGGAGCTGTTTTTT.

The V and J genes are TRBV5-1 and TRBJ1-4, with D tentatively TRBD1 (5 bases). Trimming removed 4 bases from V and 5 bases from J, with 18 bases in between. CDR3 length: 16 amino acids. The V gene's germline CDR1 is SGHRS and CDR2 YFSETQ. The CDR3 here is CASSPPGTELNEKLFF. CDR3 nucleotides: TGCGCCAGCAGCCCGCCCGGGACTGAGCTAAATGAAAAACTGTTTTTT.

This chain uses TRBV6-5 with TRBJ1-2; unclear D gene. This CDR3 contains 15 residues. Trimming pared 0 bases from V and 1 base from J, leaving 9 bases between. The germline V gene has CDR1 MNHEY and CDR2 SVGAGI. Here the CDR3 DNA reads TGTGCCAGCAGTTACTCCCGCAATCTTAACTATGGCTACACCTTC. This codes for CASSYSRNLNYGYTF.

The rearrangement joins TRBV4-3 to TRBJ2-1, with D perhaps matching TRBD1 (7 bases). The germline V gene has CDR1 LGHNA and CDR2 YSLEER. The CDR3 loop spans 20 amino acids. Trimming took off 4 bases at V and 0 bases at J, with 25 bases between the two ends. This chain's CDR3 is CASSRHRQGLTPSSYNEQFF. The CDR3 DNA reads as TGCGCCAGCAGCCGACATAGACAGGGACTGACTCCTAGCTCCTACAATGAGCAGTTCTTC.

Here the CDR3 DNA reads TGTGCCAGCAGTTACAAACCCGGGACTGAGAACACTGAAGCTTTCTTT. This translates into CASSYKPGTENTEAFF. The rearrangement uses TRBV6-6 and TRBJ1-1; D might be TRBD1 (5 bases). The CDR3 sequence is 16 residues long. The germline V and J ends were trimmed by 2 bases and 1 base, with 14 bases remaining between them. Germline V lookup: CDR1 MNHNY, CDR2 SVGAGI (reference sequence).

The chain employs TRBV7-2 and TRBJ2-2; maybe TRBD1 (6 bases). V was pared by 0 bases and J by 5 bases, with 10 bases between. This CDR3 is 15 amino acids long. CDR1 is SGHTA and CDR2 is FQGNSA in the germline V gene. The CDR3 here is CASSLAGQPTGELFF. The CDR3 DNA sequence: TGTGCCAGCAGCTTAGCAGGACAGCCAACCGGGGAGCTGTTTTTT.

This clone appeared once. CDR3 coding DNA: TGTGCCAGCAGCGTAGCGCTGTACCAAGAGACCCAGTACTTC. Its protein product is CASSVALYQETQYF. This chain links TRBV9 with TRBJ2-5; no reliable D call. This CDR3 is built from 14 residues. Trimming cost V 0 bases and J 0 bases, with 6 bases left between them. CDR1 and CDR2 from the germline V gene are SGDLS and YYNGEE.

The chain joins TRBV10-3 to TRBJ1-5; D is unresolved. The CDR3 sequence is 15 residues long. V was pared by 6 bases and J by 0 bases, with 12 bases between. Germline V lookup: CDR1 ENHRY, CDR2 SYGVKD. The CDR3 DNA is TGTGCCATCAGCCCCAGCCCGTATAGCAATCAGCCCCAGCATTTT. Translated, it gives CAISPSPYSNQPQHF.

V gene TRBV27 combines with J gene TRBJ1-1; D uncertain. The germline CDR1 and CDR2 sequences are MNHEY and SMNVEV (reference sequence). The V end was cut by 8 bases, the J end by 1 base, with 17 bases between. This CDR3 has 15 residues. The CDR3 DNA is TGTGCCAGCGTGGGTTTGGCCCCAAGGAACACTGAAGCTTTCTTT. It yields the protein CASVGLAPRNTEAFF.

The chain has TRBV11-2 and TRBJ2-1, with D perhaps matching TRBD2 (5 bases). The CDR3 has 13 residues. CDR1 is SGHAT, CDR2 FQNNGV, per germline. In DNA, the CDR3 is TGTGCATGGAGGACCTCCCCCTACAATGAGCAGTTCTTC. Translated: CAWRTSPYNEQFF.

The CDR3 reads CASSIGGHSDTQYF. The CDR3, as DNA: TGTGCCAGTAGTATTGGGGGGCATTCAGATACGCAGTATTTT. The chain recombines TRBV19 with TRBJ2-3; D might be TRBD1 or TRBD2, each matching 6 bases. Germline loops: CDR1 LNHDA, CDR2 SQIVND (reference sequence). The CDR3 runs to 14 residues. The germline V and J ends were trimmed by 3 bases and 4 bases, with 11 bases remaining between them.

This sequence joins TRBV27 and TRBJ1-3; D is uncertain. Trimming cost V 0 bases and J 7 bases, with 19 bases left between them. Germline values: CDR1 MNHEY, CDR2 SMNVEV (reference sequence). The CDR3 loop spans 17 amino acids. The CDR3 sequence is CASSLSVGELGSNTIYF. In DNA form, the CDR3 reads TGTGCCAGCAGTTTATCGGTTGGGGAATTGGGATCGAACACCATATATTTT.

On this clone: The same CDR3 also results from other DNA sequences found in this sample. This rearrangement joins TRBV7-2 to TRBJ1-2; D remains ambiguous. This CDR3 has 13 amino acids. Trimming pared 3 bases from V and 3 bases from J, leaving 8 bases between. Germline loops: CDR1 SGHTA, CDR2 FQGNSA. CDR3: CASSFGGDYGYTF. The CDR3 nucleotides read TGTGCCAGCAGCTTCGGCGGGGACTATGGCTACACCTTC.

The V and J genes are TRBV7-6 and TRBJ2-7; TRBD2 matches 7 bases. Germline lookup yields CDR1 SGHVS and CDR2 FNYEAQ. There are 13 residues in the CDR3. V dropped 4 bases and J dropped 4; count of bases not matched to a gene: 4. The CDR3 sequence: CASSWGAGYEQYF. The CDR3 region has the DNA TGTGCCAGCAGCTGGGGAGCGGGGTACGAGCAGTACTTC.

The V gene is TRBV18, the J gene TRBJ1-2, with unresolved D. This CDR3 has 14 amino acids. V was clipped by 1 base and J by 0 bases, with 6 bases between them. Germline CDR1 and CDR2: KGHSH and LQKENI. The CDR3 nucleotides read TGTGCCAGCTCACCACTTTCAGCTAACTATGGCTACACCTTC. It codes for CASSPLSANYGYTF. The full variable domain, in which reference TRBV18 and TRBJ1-2 provide the parts outside the CDR3, is NAGVMQNPRHLVRRRGQEARLRCSPMKGHSHVYWYRQLPEEGLKFMVYLQKENIIDESGMPKERFSAEFPKEGPSILRIQQVVRGDSAAYFCASSPLSANYGYTFGSGTRLTVV.

This clone has just one count. V is TRBV4-3 and J is TRBJ2-1; 8 nucleotides align to TRBD1. With 0 bases clipped from V and 3 bases from J, the junction kept 1 base outside the gene matches. The length of the CDR3 is 15 residues. Germline loops: CDR1 LGHNA, CDR2 YSLEER. The CDR3 spells CASSQDGQGYNEQFF. CDR3 DNA: TGCGCCAGCAGCCAAGATGGACAGGGCTACAATGAGCAGTTCTTC.

The chain links TRBV7-6 to TRBJ1-6, with D perhaps TRBD1 (5 bases). CDR1 and CDR2 (germline): SGHVS, FNYEAQ. V lost 0 bases and J 14 bases, leaving 11 bases between the germline ends. This CDR3 contains 13 residues. The CDR3 DNA is TGTGCCAGCAGCTTAGCACCCAGGGAGACCCTCCACTTT. Amino acids: CASSLAPRETLHF.

The V gene is TRBV6-1, the J gene TRBJ1-3; D possibly corresponds to TRBD1 (5 bases). Germline CDR1 MNHNS, CDR2 SASEGT. The length of the CDR3 is 13 residues. The V and J ends lost 8 bases and 8 bases respectively, with 16 bases between them. The CDR3 loop is CASEGLKWYTIYF. The CDR3 DNA reads TGTGCCAGCGAGGGGTTGAAGTGGTACACCATATATTTT.

Remarks on this clone: Distinct nucleotide sequences in the sample also encode this CDR3. This sequence joins TRBV5-1 and TRBJ2-2; D is unresolved. Germline V gene lookup returns CDR1 SGHRS and CDR2 YFSETQ. The CDR3 runs to 15 residues. Trimming stripped 0 bases from V and 2 bases from J, with 8 bases between. CDR3 sequence (DNA): TGCGCCAGCAGCTTGGGCGATACTAACACCGGGGAGCTGTTTTTT. Protein product: CASSLGDTNTGELFF.

This chain uses TRBV6-4 with TRBJ1-2; no firm D call. Germline-derived CDR1 and CDR2 are MRHNA and SNTAGT. Trimming removed 1 base at V and 5 bases at J, with 14 bases between. This CDR3 has 15 residues. The CDR3 DNA follows: TGTGCCAGCAGTGACTTGCCAGGCTCTGGTTATGGCTACACCTTC. It is translated as CASSDLPGSGYGYTF.

This chain connects TRBV6-5 to TRBJ1-1; maybe TRBD1 (5 bases). Trimming shortened V by 4 bases and J by 1 base, and 7 bases separated the two germline ends. The CDR3 extends over 13 amino acids. Germline-derived CDR1 and CDR2 are MNHEY and SVGAGI. Here the CDR3 reads CASSFTGNTEAFF. The CDR3 DNA follows: TGTGCCAGCAGTTTCACAGGGAACACTGAAGCTTTCTTT.

This chain's CDR3 is CASKWRGLYYGYTF. The CDR3 bases are TGTGCCAGCAAATGGCGGGGCCTCTACTATGGCTACACCTTC. The chain joins TRBV19 to TRBJ1-2; tentative D call: TRBD1 (5 bases). Germline-derived CDR1 and CDR2 are LNHDA and SQIVND (reference sequence). The CDR3 extends over 14 amino acids. V was trimmed by 9 bases and J by 3 bases, leaving 17 bases between them.

The chain joins TRBV28 to TRBJ1-1; a possible D gene is TRBD1 (6 bases). Trimming pared 6 bases from V and 7 bases from J, leaving 15 bases between. CDR3 size: 13 residues. Germline CDR1 reads MDHEN; CDR2 reads SYDVKM. The CDR3 DNA reads as TGTGCCAGCAGCCTTGGACAGACGGTTGAAGCTTTCTTT. It is translated as CASSLGQTVEAFF.

V gene TRBV29-1 combines with J gene TRBJ2-3; the D gene is possibly TRBD2 (5 bases). The CDR3 length is 16 residues. V gave up 3 bases and J gave up 2 bases, with 18 bases separating them. The germline gives CDR1 SQVTM, CDR2 ANQGSEA. CDR3 DNA sequence: TGCAGCGTTGAGAGAGGGAGTGGAGTCCCCACAGATACGCAGTATTTT. Amino acids: CSVERGSGVPTDTQYF.

This clone appeared a single time. The rearrangement joins TRBV7-2 to TRBJ1-2, with 7 bases that match TRBD1. V lost 6 bases, J lost 3 bases, and 13 bases stayed unmatched. This CDR3 has 16 residues. Germline V gene data show CDR1 as SGHTA and CDR2 as FQGNSA. The CDR3 nucleotides read TGTGCCAGCAGGCAGGGGGGTGGACAGACACACTATGGCTACACCTTC. It codes for CASRQGGGQTHYGYTF.

The chain recombines TRBV11-2 with TRBJ1-4, with 7 nucleotides matching TRBD1. Trimming took 5 bases from V and 4 from J; bases not matched to a gene: 7. Germline assignment: CDR1 SGHAT and CDR2 FQNNGV. The CDR3 spans 15 residues. The DNA for the CDR3 is TGTGCCAGCAGCCCGGGGACAGTGAATAATGAAAAACTGTTTTTT. The encoded protein is CASSPGTVNNEKLFF.

The V call is TRBV4-3, the J call TRBJ1-2; 10 nucleotides agree with TRBD1. The V and J ends lost 3 bases and 1 base, in that order; junction bases with no gene match: 2. This CDR3 contains 15 residues. Germline V gene lookup returns CDR1 LGHNA and CDR2 YSLEER. In nucleotides, the CDR3 is TGCGCCAGCAGCCAGGGGACAGGGGTTAACTATGGCTACACCTTC. As protein: CASSQGTGVNYGYTF.

J is TRBJ1-2 and V is TRBV7-3, with 9 bases fitting TRBD1. The V and J ends lost 5 bases and 7 bases, in that order; junction bases with no gene match: 11. This CDR3 contains 15 residues. Germline CDR1 and CDR2: SGHTA and FQGTGA. This CDR3 reads CASSPSTGGSSGYTF. The CDR3 bases are TGTGCCAGCAGCCCCAGTACAGGGGGCTCCTCTGGCTACACCTTC.

The chain recombines TRBV6-5 with TRBJ2-1, with TRBD2 matching 9 bases. The CDR3 is made up of 15 amino acids. Germline values: CDR1 MNHEY, CDR2 SVGAGI. Trimming cost V 6 bases and J 3 bases; bases outside gene matches: 6. CDR3 residues: CASRPALAGYNEQFF. CDR3 nucleotides: TGTGCCAGCAGGCCCGCACTAGCGGGCTACAATGAGCAGTTCTTC.